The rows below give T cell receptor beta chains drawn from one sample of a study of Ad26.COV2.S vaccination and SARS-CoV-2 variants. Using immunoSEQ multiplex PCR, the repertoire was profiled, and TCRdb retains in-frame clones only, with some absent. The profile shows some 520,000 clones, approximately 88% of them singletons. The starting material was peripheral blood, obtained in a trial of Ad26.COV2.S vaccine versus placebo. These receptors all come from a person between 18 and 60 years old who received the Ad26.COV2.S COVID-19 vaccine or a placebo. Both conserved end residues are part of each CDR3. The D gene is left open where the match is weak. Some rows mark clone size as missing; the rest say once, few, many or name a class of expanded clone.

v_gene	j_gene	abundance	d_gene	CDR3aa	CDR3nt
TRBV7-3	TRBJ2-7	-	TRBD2	CASSPAGGASEQYF	TGTGCCAGCAGCCCAGCGGGAGGAGCTAGCGAGCAGTACTTC
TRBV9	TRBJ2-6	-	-	CASSVVPGSSSGANVLTF	TGTGCCAGCAGCGTAGTTCCGGGATCAAGCTCTGGGGCCAACGTCCTGACTTTC
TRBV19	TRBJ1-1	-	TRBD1	CASSVRQGLGDTEAFF	TGTGCCAGTAGTGTCCGACAGGGGCTGGGGGACACTGAAGCTTTCTTT
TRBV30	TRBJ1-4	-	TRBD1	CAWSKTGVGGEKLFF	TGTGCCTGGAGTAAAACAGGGGTGGGCGGTGAAAAACTGTTTTTT
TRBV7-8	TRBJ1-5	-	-	CASSLARFGNQPQHF	TGTGCCAGCAGCTTAGCCAGGTTTGGCAATCAGCCCCAGCATTTT
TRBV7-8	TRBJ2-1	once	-	CASSLRAREQFF	TGTGCCAGCAGCTTGAGGGCCCGGGAGCAGTTCTTC
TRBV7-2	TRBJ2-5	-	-	CASSPDLGTRETQYF	TGTGCCAGCAGCCCCGATTTGGGGACCCGAGAGACCCAGTACTTC
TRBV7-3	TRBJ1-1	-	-	CASSLGGSYTEAFF	TGTGCCAGCAGCTTAGGTGGGAGTTACACTGAAGCTTTCTTT
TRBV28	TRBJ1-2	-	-	CASSLGGTQSYGYTF	TGTGCCAGCAGTTTAGGGGGGACTCAATCCTATGGCTACACCTTC
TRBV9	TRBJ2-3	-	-	CASSPRLVSTDTQYF	TGTGCCAGCAGCCCCCGACTAGTAAGCACAGATACGCAGTATTTT
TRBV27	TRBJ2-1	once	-	CASSLSLGGDEQFF	TGTGCCAGCAGTTTATCGTTAGGGGGTGATGAGCAGTTCTTC
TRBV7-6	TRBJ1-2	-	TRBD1	CASSLDRDYGYTF	TGTGCCAGCAGCCTCGACAGGGACTATGGCTACACCTTC
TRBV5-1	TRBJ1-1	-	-	CASSFKGNTEAFF	TGCGCCAGCAGCTTCAAGGGGAACACTGAAGCTTTCTTT
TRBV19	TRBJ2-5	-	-	CASSIRRGTNQETQYF	TGTGCCAGTAGTATAAGGAGGGGGACGAACCAAGAGACCCAGTACTTC
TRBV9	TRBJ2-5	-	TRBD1	CASSVAQGQGSYQETQYF	TGTGCCAGCAGCGTAGCTCAAGGACAGGGCTCGTACCAAGAGACCCAGTACTTC
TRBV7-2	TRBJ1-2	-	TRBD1	CASSLTGTGAGYTF	TGTGCCAGCAGCTTGACCGGGACAGGGGCGGGCTACACCTTC
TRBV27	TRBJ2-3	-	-	CASSGRLRDPLLF	TGTGCCAGCAGCGGTAGACTCCGGGACCCCTTGCTTTTT
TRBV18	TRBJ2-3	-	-	CASSPSDRDTQYF	TGTGCCAGCTCACCATCGGACCGAGATACGCAGTATTTT
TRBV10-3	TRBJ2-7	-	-	CAISELDEQYF	TGTGCCATCAGTGAGTTGGACGAGCAGTACTTC
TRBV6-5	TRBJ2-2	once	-	CAGRDMNTGELFF	TGTGCCGGCCGGGACATGAACACCGGGGAGCTGTTTTTT
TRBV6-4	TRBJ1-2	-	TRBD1	CASSPSGTGPNYGYTF	TGTGCCAGCAGTCCCTCGGGGACAGGCCCAAACTATGGCTACACCTTC
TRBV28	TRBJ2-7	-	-	CASTQGPAYEQYF	TGTGCCAGCACACAGGGCCCAGCCTACGAGCAGTACTTC
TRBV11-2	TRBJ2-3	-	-	CASSLVASGARYF	-
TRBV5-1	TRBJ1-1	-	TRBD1	CASRLTGATEAFF	TGCGCCAGCAGACTGACAGGGGCCACTGAAGCTTTCTTT
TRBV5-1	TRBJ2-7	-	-	CASKESSYEQYF	TGCGCCAGCAAGGAAAGCTCCTACGAGCAGTACTTC
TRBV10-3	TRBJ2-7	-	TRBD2	CAIGREGLSEQYF	TGTGCCATCGGGCGGGAGGGCCTATCCGAGCAGTACTTC
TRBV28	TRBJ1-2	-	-	CASRTRTPVGYTF	TGTGCCAGCAGGACCCGTACCCCGGTAGGCTACACCTTC